This TCR beta chain stems from a study of blood T cell repertoires in COVID-19. Study overall: COVID-19 samples, acute and convalescent, were from the United States, Italy and Spain. PBMCs, B-cell-depleted T cells, or T cells were the source of the cDNA or gDNA that made up the material.

Clones were read by immunoSEQ multiplex PCR, and TCRdb kept only the in-frame ones, dropping some. There are 110,000 to 150,000 clones in the sample; approximately 87% occur only once, and 35% to 50% lies in the top ten. The CDR3 spans 14 residues. The germline gives CDR1 SNHLY, CDR2 FYNNEI. V was clipped by 1 base and J by 2 bases; unmatched bases: 1. The sequence was collected from a human donor in a cohort sampled during active COVID-19. This chain joins TRBV2 and TRBJ1-2; 7 bases fit TRBD1. The source material was peripheral blood. The CDR3 DNA reads TGTGCCAGCAGTGAAGGCAGGGGGAACTATGGCTACACCTTC. Translating gives CASSEGRGNYGYTF. Full variable domain (remainder filled in from reference TRBV2 and TRBJ1-2): EPEVTQTPSHQVTQMGQEVILRCVPISNHLYFYWYRQILGQKVEFLVSFYNNEISEKSEIFDDQFSVERPDGSNFTLKIRSTKLEDSAMYFCASSEGRGNYGYTFGSGTRLTVV.